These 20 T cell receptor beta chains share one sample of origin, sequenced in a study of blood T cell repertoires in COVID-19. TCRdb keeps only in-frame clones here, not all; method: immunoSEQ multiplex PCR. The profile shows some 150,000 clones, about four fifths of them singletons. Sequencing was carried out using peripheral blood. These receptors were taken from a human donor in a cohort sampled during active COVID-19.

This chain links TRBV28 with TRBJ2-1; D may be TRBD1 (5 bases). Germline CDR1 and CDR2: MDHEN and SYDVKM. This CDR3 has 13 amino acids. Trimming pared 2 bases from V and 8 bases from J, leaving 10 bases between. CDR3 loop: CASSLPGRHEQFF. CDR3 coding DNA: TGTGCCAGCAGTTTACCAGGGCGTCATGAGCAGTTCTTC. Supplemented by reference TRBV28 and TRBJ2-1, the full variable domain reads DVKVTQSSRYLVKRTGEKVFLECVQDMDHENMFWYRQDPGLGLRLIYFSYDVKMKEKGDIPEGYSVSREKKERFSLILESASTNQTSMYLCASSLPGRHEQFFGPGTRLTVL.

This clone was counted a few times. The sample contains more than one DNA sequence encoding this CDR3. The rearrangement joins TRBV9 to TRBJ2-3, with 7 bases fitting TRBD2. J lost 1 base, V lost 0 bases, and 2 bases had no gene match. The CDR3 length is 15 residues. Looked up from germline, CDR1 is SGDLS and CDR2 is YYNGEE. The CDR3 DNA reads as TGTGCCAGCAGCGTAGTTAGCGGGCGCACAGATACGCAGTATTTT. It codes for CASSVVSGRTDTQYF.

The CDR3 region has the DNA TGTGCCACCAGCAGAGGGGACTGGGACTCCTACGAGCAGTACTTC. It codes for CATSRGDWDSYEQYF. This chain uses TRBV15 with TRBJ2-7; possible D gene TRBD2, 6 bases. Germline assignment: CDR1 LNHNV and CDR2 YYDKDF (reference sequence). The CDR3 is 15 residues long. V gave up 1 base and J gave up 0 bases, with 10 bases separating them. The entire variable domain, with the rest obtained from reference TRBV15 and TRBJ2-7, is as follows: DAMVIQNPRYQVTQFGKPVTLSCSQTLNHNVMYWYQQKSSQAPKLLFHYYDKDFNNEADTPDNFQSRRPNTSFCFLDIRSPGLGDTAMYLCATSRGDWDSYEQYFGPGTRLTVT.

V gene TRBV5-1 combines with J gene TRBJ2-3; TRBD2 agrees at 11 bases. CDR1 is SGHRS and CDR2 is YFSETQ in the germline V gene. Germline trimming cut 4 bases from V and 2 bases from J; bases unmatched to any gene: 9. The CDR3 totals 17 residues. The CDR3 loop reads CASSEDGTSGDTDTQYF. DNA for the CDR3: TGCGCCAGCAGCGAAGACGGGACTAGCGGAGACACAGATACGCAGTATTTT.

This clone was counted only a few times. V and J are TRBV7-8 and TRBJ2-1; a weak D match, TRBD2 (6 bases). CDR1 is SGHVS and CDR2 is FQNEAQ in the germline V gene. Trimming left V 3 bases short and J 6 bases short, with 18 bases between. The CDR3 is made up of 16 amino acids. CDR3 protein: CASSFFGGMGGNEQFF. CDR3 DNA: TGTGCCAGCAGCTTTTTCGGCGGGATGGGTGGCAATGAGCAGTTCTTC.

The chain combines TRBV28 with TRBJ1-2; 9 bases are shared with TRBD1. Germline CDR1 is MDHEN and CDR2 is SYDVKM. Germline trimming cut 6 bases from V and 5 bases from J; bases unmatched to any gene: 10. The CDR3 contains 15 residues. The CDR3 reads CASRTNTGGSYGYTF. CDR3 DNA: TGTGCCAGCAGGACCAACACAGGGGGCAGTTATGGCTACACCTTC.

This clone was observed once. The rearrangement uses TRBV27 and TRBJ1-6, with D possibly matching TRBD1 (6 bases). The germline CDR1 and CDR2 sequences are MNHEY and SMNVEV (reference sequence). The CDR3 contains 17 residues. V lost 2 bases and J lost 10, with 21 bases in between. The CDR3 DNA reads TGTGCCAGCAGTTTACAGCTTCCGGGACAAAGAGGCTCACCCCTCCACTTT. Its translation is CASSLQLPGQRGSPLHF.

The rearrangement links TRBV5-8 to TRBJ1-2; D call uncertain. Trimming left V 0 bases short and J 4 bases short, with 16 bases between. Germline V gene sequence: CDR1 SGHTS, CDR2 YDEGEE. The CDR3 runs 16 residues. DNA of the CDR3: TGTGCCAGCAGCTTGGCCCGGCGAGGGCCCCTCTATGGCTACACCTTC. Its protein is CASSLARRGPLYGYTF.

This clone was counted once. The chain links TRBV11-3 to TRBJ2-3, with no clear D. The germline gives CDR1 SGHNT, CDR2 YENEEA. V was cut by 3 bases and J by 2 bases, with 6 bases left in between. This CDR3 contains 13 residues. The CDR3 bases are TGTGCCAGCAGCTTTTCACACACAGATACGCAGTATTTT. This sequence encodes CASSFSHTDTQYF.

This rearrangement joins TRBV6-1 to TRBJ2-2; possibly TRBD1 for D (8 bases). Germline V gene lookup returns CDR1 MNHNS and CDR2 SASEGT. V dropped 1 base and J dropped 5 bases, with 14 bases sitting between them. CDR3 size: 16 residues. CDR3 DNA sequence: TGTGCCAGCAGTGAAGTCTACAGGGGGGGGACCGGGGAGCTGTTTTTT. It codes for CASSEVYRGGTGELFF.

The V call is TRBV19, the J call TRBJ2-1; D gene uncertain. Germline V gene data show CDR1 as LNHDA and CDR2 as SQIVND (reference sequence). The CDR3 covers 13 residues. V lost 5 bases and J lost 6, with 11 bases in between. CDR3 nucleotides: TGTGCCAGTAGTCCCAGGCTGGGCAATGAGCAGTTCTTC. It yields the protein CASSPRLGNEQFF.

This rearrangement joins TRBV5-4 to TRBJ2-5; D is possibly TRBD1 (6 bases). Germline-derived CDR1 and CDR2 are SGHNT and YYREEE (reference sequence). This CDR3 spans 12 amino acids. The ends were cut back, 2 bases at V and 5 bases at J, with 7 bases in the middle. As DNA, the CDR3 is TGTGCCAGCAGCTTCGACAGGGAGACCCAGTACTTC. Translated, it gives CASSFDRETQYF.

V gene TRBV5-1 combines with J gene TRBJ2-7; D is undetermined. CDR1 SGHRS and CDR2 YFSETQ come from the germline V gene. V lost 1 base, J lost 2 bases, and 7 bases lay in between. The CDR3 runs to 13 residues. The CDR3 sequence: CASSLWSTYEQYF. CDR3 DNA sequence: TGCGCCAGCAGCTTGTGGAGTACCTACGAGCAGTACTTC.

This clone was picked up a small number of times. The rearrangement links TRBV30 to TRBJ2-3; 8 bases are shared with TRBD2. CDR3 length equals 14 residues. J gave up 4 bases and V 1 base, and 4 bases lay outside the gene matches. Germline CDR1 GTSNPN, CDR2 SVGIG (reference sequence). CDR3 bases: TGTGCCTGGAGTGAGGGACTAGTTCCAGATACGCAGTATTTT. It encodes CAWSEGLVPDTQYF.

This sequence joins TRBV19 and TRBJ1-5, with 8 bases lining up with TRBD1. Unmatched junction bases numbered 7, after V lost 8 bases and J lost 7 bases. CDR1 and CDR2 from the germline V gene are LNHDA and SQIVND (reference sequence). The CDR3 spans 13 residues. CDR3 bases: TGTGCCAGTTCCGACAGGGGATACCAGCCCCAGCATTTT. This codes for CASSDRGYQPQHF.

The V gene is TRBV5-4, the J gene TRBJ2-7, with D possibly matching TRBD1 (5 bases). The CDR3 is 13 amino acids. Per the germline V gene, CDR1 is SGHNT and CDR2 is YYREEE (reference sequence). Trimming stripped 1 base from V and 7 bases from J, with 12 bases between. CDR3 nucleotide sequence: TGTGCCAGCAGCTTGTTCAGGGAAGGGGAGCAGTACTTC. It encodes CASSLFREGEQYF.

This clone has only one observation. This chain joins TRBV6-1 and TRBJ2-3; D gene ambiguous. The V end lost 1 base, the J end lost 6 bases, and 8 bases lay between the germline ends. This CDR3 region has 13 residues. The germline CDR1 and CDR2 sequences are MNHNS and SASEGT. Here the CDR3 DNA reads TGTGCCAGCAGTGAAGGACTCGTGGATACGCAGTATTTT. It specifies CASSEGLVDTQYF.

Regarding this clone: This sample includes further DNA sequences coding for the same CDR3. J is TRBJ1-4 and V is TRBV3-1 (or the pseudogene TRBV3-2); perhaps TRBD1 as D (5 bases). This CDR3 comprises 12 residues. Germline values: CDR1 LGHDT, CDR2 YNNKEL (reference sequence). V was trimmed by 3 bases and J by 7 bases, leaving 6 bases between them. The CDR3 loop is CASSQGGEKLFF. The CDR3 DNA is TGTGCCAGCAGCCAGGGGGGTGAAAAACTGTTTTTT.

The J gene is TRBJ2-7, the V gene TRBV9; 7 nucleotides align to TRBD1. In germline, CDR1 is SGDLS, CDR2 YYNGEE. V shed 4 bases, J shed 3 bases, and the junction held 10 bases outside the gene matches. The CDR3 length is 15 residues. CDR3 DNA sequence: TGTGCCAGCAGCAGGGACAGCACACCTCGCTACGAGCAGTACTTC. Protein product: CASSRDSTPRYEQYF. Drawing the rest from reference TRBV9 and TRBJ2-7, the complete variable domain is DSGVTQTPKHLITATGQRVTLRCSPRSGDLSVYWYQQSLDQGLQFLIQYYNGEERAKGNILERFSAQQFPDLHSELNLSSLELGDSALYFCASSRDSTPRYEQYFGPGTRLTVT.

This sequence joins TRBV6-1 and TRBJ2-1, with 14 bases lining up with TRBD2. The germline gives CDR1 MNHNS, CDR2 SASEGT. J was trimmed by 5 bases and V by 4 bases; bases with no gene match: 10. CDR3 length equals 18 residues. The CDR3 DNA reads TGTGCCAGCAGTGCACGACTAGCGGGAGGGCCTCAGCACAATGAGCAGTTCTTC. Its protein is CASSARLAGGPQHNEQFF.